These 30 T cell receptor beta chains share one sample of origin, sequenced in a study of shared clonotypes between healthy human individuals. Assay used: immunoSEQ multiplex PCR; TCRdb lists only in-frame clones, some missing. The sample contains under 2.5 million clones, just under 95% of which appear only once. The specimen sequenced was naive CD4+ T cells from PBMCs. Indicated subset: CD45RA+ positively selected. The receptor source for this set is a man aged 18-30 years in good health. Some clones in this sample may be carry-over from other donors' samples.

The chain couples TRBV5-1 to TRBJ2-1, with 12 bases identical to TRBD1. Germline V gene lookup returns CDR1 SGHRS and CDR2 YFSETQ. Germline trimming cut 2 bases from V and 6 bases from J; bases unmatched to any gene: 9. The CDR3 has 17 amino acids. The CDR3 region has the DNA TGCGCCAGCAGCTTTAGGGACAGGGGGCCCCAGGGCAATGAGCAGTTCTTC. This gives the protein CASSFRDRGPQGNEQFF.

This clone was counted a single time. V and J are TRBV9 and TRBJ2-6; D call uncertain. In germline, CDR1 is SGDLS, CDR2 YYNGEE. This CDR3 has 17 residues. V lost 4 bases and J lost 0, with 14 bases in between. CDR3 sequence (DNA): TGTGCCAGCAGCCCTCGGATTTCCCGCTCTGGGGCCAACGTCCTGACTTTC. Translation gives CASSPRISRSGANVLTF.

The V gene is TRBV19, the J gene TRBJ2-5; the match to TRBD2 covers 13 bases. The CDR3 sequence is 17 residues long. Germline loops: CDR1 LNHDA, CDR2 SQIVND (reference sequence). V lost 6 bases to trimming and J lost 5 bases; unmatched junction nucleotides: 12. The CDR3 spells CASRPRLAGGGKETQYF. CDR3 nucleotide sequence: TGTGCCAGTAGGCCCCGACTAGCGGGAGGAGGGAAGGAGACCCAGTACTTC.

The rearrangement uses TRBV4-1 and TRBJ2-5; the D is unclear. The CDR3 sequence is 12 residues long. Looked up from germline, CDR1 is MGHRA and CDR2 is YSYEKL. The V end lost 5 bases, the J end lost 6 bases, and 10 bases lay between the germline ends. CDR3 nucleotides: TGCGCCAGCAGCTTTCCTGAGCAGACCCAGTACTTC. Protein: CASSFPEQTQYF.

The CDR3 DNA sequence: TGTGCCAGCAGCTTAGGGCAGGGTTACACTGAAGCTTTCTTT. Its protein product is CASSLGQGYTEAFF. This chain links TRBV7-3 with TRBJ1-1, with D possibly being TRBD1 (5 bases). This CDR3 spans 14 amino acids. Trimming took 2 bases from V and 3 from J, leaving 10 bases between them. CDR1 is SGHTA, CDR2 FQGTGA, per germline. Full variable domain (missing parts from reference TRBV7-3 and TRBJ1-1): GAGVSQTPSNKVTEKGKYVELRCDPISGHTALYWYRQSLGQGPEFLIYFQGTGAADDSGLPNDRFFAVRPEGSVSTLKIQRTERGDSAVYLCASSLGQGYTEAFFGQGTRLTVV.

The chain recombines TRBV28 with TRBJ2-7; D is undetermined. Trimming cost V 2 bases and J 0 bases, with 5 bases left between them. The germline V gene encodes CDR1 MDHEN and CDR2 SYDVKM. The CDR3 spans 13 residues. CDR3 region: CASSLLSSYEQYF. The CDR3 DNA reads as TGTGCCAGCAGTTTACTCAGCTCCTACGAGCAGTACTTC.

The V gene is TRBV27, the J gene TRBJ1-1, with no clear D. CDR3 length: 15 amino acids. Germline CDR1 and CDR2: MNHEY and SMNVEV (reference sequence). V was clipped by 0 bases and J by 1 base, with 9 bases between them. CDR3 amino acids: CASSLSKRANTEAFF. As DNA, the CDR3 is TGTGCCAGCAGTTTATCGAAACGGGCGAACACTGAAGCTTTCTTT.

The rearrangement joins TRBV7-3 to TRBJ2-4; 9 bases align to TRBD1. CDR3 length: 15 residues. The germline CDR1 and CDR2 sequences are SGHTA and FQGTGA. The V and J ends lost 0 bases and 8 bases, in that order; junction bases with no gene match: 5. The CDR3: CASSLTRTGEDIQYF. CDR3 bases: TGTGCCAGCAGCTTAACGCGGACAGGGGAAGACATTCAGTACTTC.

This clone was observed a handful of times. Other nucleotide sequences from this sample produce the same CDR3. This chain joins TRBV18 and TRBJ1-4; D possibly corresponds to TRBD1 (5 bases). This CDR3 has 14 residues. The ends were cut back, 3 bases at V and 7 bases at J, with 12 bases in the middle. Per the germline V gene, CDR1 is KGHSH and CDR2 is LQKENI. DNA of the CDR3: TGTGCCAGCTCACCCCCGGGACGGGGTGAAAAACTGTTTTTT. Translation gives CASSPPGRGEKLFF.

The V and J genes are TRBV9 and TRBJ1-2, with a tentative D call TRBD1 (5 bases). Germline V CDR1 and CDR2: SGDLS, YYNGEE. Trimming removed 4 bases from V and 1 base from J, with 11 bases in between. The CDR3 runs 14 residues. CDR3 sequence reads: CASSLLQGNYGYTF. The CDR3 DNA reads as TGTGCCAGCAGCCTCCTCCAGGGTAACTATGGCTACACCTTC.

A word on this clone: Other nucleotide sequences from this sample produce the same CDR3. This sequence joins TRBV30 and TRBJ2-1, with no clear D. The CDR3 contains 11 residues. The germline V gene encodes CDR1 GTSNPN and CDR2 SVGIG (reference sequence). Between the trimmed V and J ends, which lost 0 bases and 8 bases, there was a span of 5 bases. The DNA for the CDR3 is TGTGCCTGGAGTGTTCGGTATGAGCAGTTCTTC. Its protein is CAWSVRYEQFF.

A single count supports this clone. The CDR3 bases are TGTGCCAGCAAGCGGGAGATGGGCACAGATACGCAGTATTTT. Encoded protein: CASKREMGTDTQYF. V gene TRBV6-6 combines with J gene TRBJ2-3; 8 nucleotides line up with TRBD2. The V segment lost 7 bases and the J segment 1 base; nucleotides outside the gene matches: 4. The CDR3 covers 14 residues. Germline CDR1 is MNHNY and CDR2 is SVGAGI (reference sequence).

The gene calls are TRBV9 and TRBJ2-5, with D perhaps TRBD1 or TRBD2 (6 bases each). Germline V gene data show CDR1 as SGDLS and CDR2 as YYNGEE. V was pared by 0 bases and J by 2 bases, with 17 bases between. The CDR3 is 17 amino acids. The chain's CDR3 is CASSVATRGRLQETQYF. The CDR3 DNA reads as TGTGCCAGCAGCGTAGCTACTCGGGGGCGGCTACAAGAGACCCAGTACTTC.

The V and J genes are TRBV7-2 and TRBJ2-1, with TRBD2 matching 8 bases. CDR1 SGHTA and CDR2 FQGNSA come from the germline V gene. This CDR3 region has 15 residues. With 3 bases clipped from V and 0 bases from J, the junction kept 1 base outside the gene matches. The CDR3 coding sequence is TGTGCCAGCAGCTTCCTAGCGGGCTCCTACAATGAGCAGTTCTTC. Translating gives CASSFLAGSYNEQFF. The whole variable domain, filled in from reference TRBV7-2 and TRBJ2-1, reads GAGVSQSPSNKVTEKGKDVELRCDPISGHTALYWYRQSLGQGLEFLIYFQGNSAPDKSGLPSDRFSAERTGGSVSTLTIQRTQQEDSAVYLCASSFLAGSYNEQFFGPGTRLTVL.

The chain combines TRBV7-2 with TRBJ2-1; 9 bases fit TRBD2. This CDR3 comprises 15 residues. The V segment lost 2 bases and the J segment 4 bases; nucleotides outside the gene matches: 3. Germline values: CDR1 SGHTA, CDR2 FQGNSA. The CDR3 DNA reads TGTGCCAGCAGCTTACAGCGGGAGGTATACAATGAGCAGTTCTTC. Its translation: CASSLQREVYNEQFF.

The chain has TRBV29-1 and TRBJ1-4; weak D call: TRBD1 (5 bases). Trimming shortened V by 6 bases and J by 7 bases, and 15 bases separated the two germline ends. The length of the CDR3 is 13 residues. Germline CDR1 reads SQVTM; CDR2 reads ANQGSEA. For the CDR3, the DNA is TGCAGCGTCCCTATTCGGGACGCTGAAAAACTGTTTTTT. As protein: CSVPIRDAEKLFF.

This clone has only one observation. The V call is TRBV6-1, the J call TRBJ1-5, with 8 bases matching TRBD1. This CDR3 region has 17 residues. V dropped 0 bases and J dropped 3; count of bases not matched to a gene: 7. In germline, CDR1 is MNHNS, CDR2 SASEGT. DNA for the CDR3: TGTGCCAGCAGTGAAGCCAGGGGGCAGGGGCACAATCAGCCCCAGCATTTT. Translation: CASSEARGQGHNQPQHF.

The genes are TRBV29-1 and TRBJ1-1, with a weak D call TRBD1 (6 bases). CDR1 and CDR2 (germline): SQVTM, ANQGSEA. V was pared by 8 bases and J by 0 bases, with 13 bases between. This CDR3 region has 13 residues. CDR3 amino acids: CSSAGVLNTEAFF. Written as DNA, the CDR3 is TGCAGCTCGGCAGGGGTATTGAACACTGAAGCTTTCTTT.

The rearrangement links TRBV6-1 to TRBJ1-1; no reliable D call. The CDR3 spans 13 residues. Germline CDR1 and CDR2: MNHNS and SASEGT. Trimming took 4 bases from V and 2 from J, leaving 8 bases between them. CDR3 DNA sequence: TGTGCCAGCAGTGGATGGAGCAACACTGAAGCTTTCTTT. This codes for CASSGWSNTEAFF.

This rearrangement joins TRBV13 to TRBJ2-7; possibly TRBD2 for D (5 bases). The CDR3 has 16 residues. The germline gives CDR1 PRHDT, CDR2 FYEKMQ (reference sequence). V lost 5 bases and J lost 1, with 18 bases in between. In DNA, the CDR3 is TGTGCCAGCAGCCCCCGTATGGGGAGCGTTTCCTACGAGCAGTACTTC. Its translation: CASSPRMGSVSYEQYF. The variable domain in full, completed from reference TRBV13 and TRBJ2-7, reads AAGVIQSPRHLIKEKRETATLKCYPIPRHDTVYWYQQGPGQDPQFLISFYEKMQSDKGSIPDRFSAQQFSDYHSELNMSSLELGDSALYFCASSPRMGSVSYEQYFGPGTRLTVT.

V and J are TRBV11-2 and TRBJ2-1; 8 bases line up with TRBD1. The CDR3 spans 15 residues. The junction had 6 bases not matched to a gene; V was cut back by 3 bases and J by 5 bases. CDR1 is SGHAT and CDR2 is FQNNGV in the germline V gene. The CDR3 bases are TGTGCCAGCAGCTTCGGGACAGGAACAAACAATGAGCAGTTCTTC. Amino acids: CASSFGTGTNNEQFF.

This clone was seen only once. This sequence joins TRBV11-2 and TRBJ2-3; a possible D gene is TRBD2 (6 bases). CDR1 SGHAT and CDR2 FQNNGV come from the germline V gene. This CDR3 comprises 12 residues. Trimming left V 6 bases short and J 10 bases short, with 14 bases between. CDR3 in amino acids: CASSFRERSQYF. The CDR3, as DNA: TGTGCCAGCAGTTTCCGGGAGCGGTCGCAGTATTTT.

The chain recombines TRBV4-1 with TRBJ2-2; 8 nucleotides line up with TRBD2. CDR3 length: 16 amino acids. From germline, CDR1 is MGHRA and CDR2 YSYEKL. V lost 3 bases, J lost 1 base, and 4 bases stayed unmatched. CDR3 nucleotide sequence: TGCGCCAGCAGCCACGACACTAGCGGGAACACCGGGGAGCTGTTTTTT. Protein sequence: CASSHDTSGNTGELFF.

The chain is built from TRBV18 and TRBJ2-1; TRBD1 matches at 8 bases. Germline values: CDR1 KGHSH, CDR2 LQKENI. CDR3 length equals 13 residues. Trimming removed 6 bases from V and 8 bases from J; junction bases left unmatched: 6. CDR3 loop: CASSTGQGYEQFF. DNA for the CDR3: TGTGCCAGCTCCACCGGACAGGGCTATGAGCAGTTCTTC.

This sequence joins TRBV6-6 and TRBJ2-7; unclear D gene. Trimming took 6 bases from V and 0 from J, leaving 18 bases between them. This CDR3 is 16 amino acids long. Germline V CDR1 and CDR2: MNHNY, SVGAGI (reference sequence). In DNA form, the CDR3 reads TGTGCCAGCAGCCCTAACAGTCTGGTTAGCTCCTACGAGCAGTACTTC. It specifies CASSPNSLVSSYEQYF.

The chain combines TRBV10-1 with TRBJ2-7; weak D call: TRBD2 (6 bases). Germline V CDR1 and CDR2: WNHNN, SYGVQD (reference sequence). The V end was cut by 6 bases, the J end by 7 bases, with 19 bases between. The CDR3 has 14 amino acids. In nucleotides, the CDR3 is TGCGCCAGCAGCTCCGGGACTCCCATTGGGGAGCAGTACTTC. This codes for CASSSGTPIGEQYF.

The chain has TRBV11-2 and TRBJ1-2; no clear D gene. V lost 6 bases to trimming and J lost 10 bases, with 18 bases between them. Per germline, CDR1 SGHAT and CDR2 FQNNGV. This CDR3 comprises 13 residues. This CDR3 is CASRHRTGDYYTF. The CDR3 nucleotides are TGTGCCAGCAGGCATAGGACGGGAGATTACTACACCTTC.

The chain couples TRBV7-3 to TRBJ2-1; D is uncertain. Germline-derived CDR1 and CDR2 are SGHTA and FQGTGA. Trimming left V 1 base short and J 12 bases short, with 16 bases between. This CDR3 region has 14 residues. CDR3 sequence (DNA): TGTGCCAGCAGCTTAAGCCAACAAAGTATAAGGCAGTTCTTC. This codes for CASSLSQQSIRQFF. The variable domain in full, completed from reference TRBV7-3 and TRBJ2-1, reads GAGVSQTPSNKVTEKGKYVELRCDPISGHTALYWYRQSLGQGPEFLIYFQGTGAADDSGLPNDRFFAVRPEGSVSTLKIQRTERGDSAVYLCASSLSQQSIRQFFGPGTRLTVL.

The chain uses TRBV7-2 and TRBJ1-4, with 10 bases identical to TRBD1. Germline CDR1 is SGHTA and CDR2 is FQGNSA. V gave up 5 bases and J gave up 7 bases; unmatched junction bases: 7. This CDR3 has 15 amino acids. The CDR3 spells CASSASGTGVEKLFF. CDR3 nucleotide sequence: TGTGCCAGCAGCGCCTCCGGGACAGGGGTTGAAAAACTGTTTTTT. Together with reference TRBV7-2 and TRBJ1-4, the CDR3 gives the full variable domain: GAGVSQSPSNKVTEKGKDVELRCDPISGHTALYWYRQSLGQGLEFLIYFQGNSAPDKSGLPSDRFSAERTGGSVSTLTIQRTQQEDSAVYLCASSASGTGVEKLFFGSGTQLSVL.

The chain carries TRBV2 and TRBJ2-1; 7 bases are a match to TRBD2. J lost 3 bases, V lost 3 bases, and 8 bases had no gene match. Germline V CDR1 and CDR2: SNHLY, FYNNEI. The CDR3 length is 16 residues. The CDR3 protein is CASSDEASGNYNEQFF. The CDR3 coding sequence is TGTGCCAGCAGTGATGAGGCTAGCGGCAACTACAATGAGCAGTTCTTC.